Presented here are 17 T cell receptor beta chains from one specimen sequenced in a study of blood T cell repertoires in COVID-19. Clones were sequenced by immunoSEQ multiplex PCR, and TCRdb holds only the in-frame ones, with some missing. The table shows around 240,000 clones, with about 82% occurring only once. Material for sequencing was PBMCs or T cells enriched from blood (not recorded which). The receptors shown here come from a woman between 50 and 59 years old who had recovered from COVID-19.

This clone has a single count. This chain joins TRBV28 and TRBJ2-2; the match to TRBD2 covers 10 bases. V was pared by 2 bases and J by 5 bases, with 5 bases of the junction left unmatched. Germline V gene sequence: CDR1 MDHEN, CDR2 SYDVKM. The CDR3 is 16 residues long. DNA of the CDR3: TGTGCCAGCAGTTTACGGCTAGCGGGAGTTACCGGGGAGCTGTTTTTT. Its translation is CASSLRLAGVTGELFF. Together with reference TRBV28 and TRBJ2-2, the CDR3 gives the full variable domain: DVKVTQSSRYLVKRTGEKVFLECVQDMDHENMFWYRQDPGLGLRLIYFSYDVKMKEKGDIPEGYSVSREKKERFSLILESASTNQTSMYLCASSLRLAGVTGELFFGEGSRLTVL.

The CDR3, as DNA: TGTGCCAGCAGTCCCTCTAGCGGGGGCGCAGATACGCAGTATTTT. This translates into CASSPSSGGADTQYF. The chain combines TRBV2 with TRBJ2-3; 10 bases agree with TRBD2. The CDR3 spans 15 residues. Germline CDR1 is SNHLY and CDR2 is FYNNEI. Unmatched junction bases numbered 6, after V lost 5 bases and J lost 4 bases.

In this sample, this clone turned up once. CDR3 sequence: CASSLGGRSNQPQHF. CDR3 in DNA: TGTGCCAGCAGCTTGGGCGGGAGATCCAATCAGCCCCAGCATTTT. V gene TRBV5-6 combines with J gene TRBJ1-5; no definite D call. Germline loops: CDR1 SGHDT, CDR2 YYEEEE. Trimming took off 0 bases at V and 3 bases at J, with 10 bases between the two ends. This CDR3 has 15 residues. The variable domain in full, with the rest retrieved from reference TRBV5-6 and TRBJ1-5, is DAGVTQSPTHLIKTRGQQVTLRCSPKSGHDTVSWYQQALGQGPQFIFQYYEEEERQRGNFPDRFSGHQFPNYSSELNVNALLLGDSALYLCASSLGGRSNQPQHFGDGTRLSIL.

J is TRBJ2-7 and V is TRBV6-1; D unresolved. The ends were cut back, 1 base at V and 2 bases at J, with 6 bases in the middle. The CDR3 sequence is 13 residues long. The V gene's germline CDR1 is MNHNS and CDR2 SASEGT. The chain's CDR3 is CASSEGHPYEQYF. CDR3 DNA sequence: TGTGCCAGCAGTGAAGGTCATCCCTACGAGCAGTACTTC.

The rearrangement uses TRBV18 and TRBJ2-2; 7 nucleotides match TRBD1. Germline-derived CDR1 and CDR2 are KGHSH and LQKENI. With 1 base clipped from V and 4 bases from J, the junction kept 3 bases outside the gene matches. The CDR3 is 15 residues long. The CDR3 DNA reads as TGTGCCAGCTCACCACAGGGGGCGAGCACCGGGGAGCTGTTTTTT. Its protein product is CASSPQGASTGELFF.

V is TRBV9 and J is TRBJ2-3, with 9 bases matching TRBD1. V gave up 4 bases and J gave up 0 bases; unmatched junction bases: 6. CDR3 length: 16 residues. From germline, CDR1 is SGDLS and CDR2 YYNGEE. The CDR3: CASSPGTGMSTDTQYF. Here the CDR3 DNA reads TGTGCCAGCAGCCCAGGGACAGGGATGAGCACAGATACGCAGTATTTT.

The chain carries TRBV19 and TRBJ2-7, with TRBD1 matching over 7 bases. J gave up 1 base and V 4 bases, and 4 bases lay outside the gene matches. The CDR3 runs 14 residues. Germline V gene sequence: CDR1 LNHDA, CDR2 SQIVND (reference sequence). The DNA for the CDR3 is TGTGCCAGTAGTACCGGGACAGTATCCTACGAGCAGTACTTC. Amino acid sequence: CASSTGTVSYEQYF.

CDR3 nucleotides: TGTGCCAGCAGCCCAAGGACTGAGCAATCCTACAATGAGCAGTTCTTC. It translates to CASSPRTEQSYNEQFF. This chain joins TRBV6-2 or TRBV6-3 and TRBJ2-1; tentatively, D is TRBD2 (5 bases). CDR1 MNHEY and CDR2 SVGEGT come from the germline V gene. Trimming left V 6 bases short and J 1 base short, with 16 bases between. The CDR3 is 16 amino acids.

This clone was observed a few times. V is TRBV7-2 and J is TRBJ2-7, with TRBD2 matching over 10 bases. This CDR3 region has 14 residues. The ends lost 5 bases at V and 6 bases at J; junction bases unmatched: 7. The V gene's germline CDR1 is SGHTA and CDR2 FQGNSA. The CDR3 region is CASSPQRGGREQYF. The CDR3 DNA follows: TGTGCCAGCAGCCCCCAGCGGGGGGGCCGCGAGCAGTACTTC.

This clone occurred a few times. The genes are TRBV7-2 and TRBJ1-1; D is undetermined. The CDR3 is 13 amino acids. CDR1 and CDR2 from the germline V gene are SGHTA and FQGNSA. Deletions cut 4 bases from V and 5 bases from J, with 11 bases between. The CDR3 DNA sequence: TGTGCCAGCAGCTCACAGAGAAATACTGAAGCTTTCTTT. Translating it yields CASSSQRNTEAFF.

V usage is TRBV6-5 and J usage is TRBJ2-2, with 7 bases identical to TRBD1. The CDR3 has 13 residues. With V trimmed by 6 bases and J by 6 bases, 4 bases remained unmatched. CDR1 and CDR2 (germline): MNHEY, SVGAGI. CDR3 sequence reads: CASRLRGPGELFF. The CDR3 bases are TGTGCCAGCAGACTTAGGGGGCCCGGGGAGCTGTTTTTT.

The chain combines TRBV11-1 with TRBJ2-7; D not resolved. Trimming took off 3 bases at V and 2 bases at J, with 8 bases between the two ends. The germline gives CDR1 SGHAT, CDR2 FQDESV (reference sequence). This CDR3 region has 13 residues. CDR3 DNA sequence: TGTGCCAGCAGCTTCCTTGGAGCCTACGAGCAGTACTTC. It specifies CASSFLGAYEQYF.

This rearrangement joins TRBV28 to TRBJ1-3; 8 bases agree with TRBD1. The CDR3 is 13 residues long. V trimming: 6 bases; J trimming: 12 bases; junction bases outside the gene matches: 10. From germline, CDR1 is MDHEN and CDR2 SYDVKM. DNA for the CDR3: TGTGCCAGCAGAACCGGACAGGGTAGAATCATATATTTT. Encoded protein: CASRTGQGRIIYF.

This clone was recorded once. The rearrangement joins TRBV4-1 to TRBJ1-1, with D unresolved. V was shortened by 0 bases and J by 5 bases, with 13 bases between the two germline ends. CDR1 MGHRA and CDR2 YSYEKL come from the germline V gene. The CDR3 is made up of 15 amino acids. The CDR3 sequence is CASSQDVGSRTEAFF. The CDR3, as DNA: TGCGCCAGCAGCCAAGACGTGGGGAGTCGGACTGAAGCTTTCTTT.

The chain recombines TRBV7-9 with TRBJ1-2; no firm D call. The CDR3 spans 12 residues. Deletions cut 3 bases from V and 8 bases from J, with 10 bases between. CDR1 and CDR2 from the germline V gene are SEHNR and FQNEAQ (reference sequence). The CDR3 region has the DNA TGTGCCAGCAGCTTTAACACCGGGGGCTACACCTTC. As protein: CASSFNTGGYTF.

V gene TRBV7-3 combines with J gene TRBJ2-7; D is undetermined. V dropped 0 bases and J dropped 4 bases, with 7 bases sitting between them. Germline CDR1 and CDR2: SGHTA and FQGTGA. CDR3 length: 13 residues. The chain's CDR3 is CASSLTPGYEQYF. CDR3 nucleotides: TGTGCCAGCAGCTTAACGCCCGGGTACGAGCAGTACTTC.

CDR3 sequence: CASSYFRENGYTF. The CDR3 nucleotides are TGTGCCAGCAGTTATTTTCGGGAGAATGGCTACACCTTC. This chain connects TRBV6-6 to TRBJ1-2; D is unresolved. CDR3 size: 13 residues. CDR1 and CDR2 from the germline V gene are MNHNY and SVGAGI (reference sequence). Trimming stripped 3 bases from V and 6 bases from J, with 11 bases between.